The next 18 T cell receptor beta chains were all read from a single sample in a study of cytomegalovirus exposure and HLA in healthy donors. Both 60 Vbeta primers and 13 Jbeta primers went into the PCR. Generated by immunoSEQ multiplex PCR, the TCRdb table keeps only in-frame clones and is missing some. The sample holds roughly 150,000 clones, about 80% seen once. The source material was PBMCs. These receptors all stem from a man under 40 in good health and CMV-seropositive.

The chain joins TRBV7-9 to TRBJ2-3; TRBD2 agrees at 8 bases. Germline V gives CDR1 SEHNR, CDR2 FQNEAQ (reference sequence). CDR3 length equals 16 residues. After removal of 5 bases from V and 0 bases from J, the junction contained 7 bases not matched to a gene. CDR3 coding DNA: TGTGCCAGCAGCGGAAGGCCTAGCGGGAGCACAGATACGCAGTATTTT. Protein: CASSGRPSGSTDTQYF.

CDR3: CASSTRQGTEAFF. The CDR3 DNA is TGTGCCAGCAGCACCAGACAGGGAACTGAAGCTTTCTTT. J is TRBJ1-1 and V is TRBV7-2, with TRBD1 matching 7 bases. The CDR3 is 13 residues long. Trimming removed 5 bases from V and 5 bases from J; junction bases left unmatched: 5. Germline V gene lookup returns CDR1 SGHTA and CDR2 FQGNSA.

This clone has only one observation. The V and J genes are TRBV11-2 and TRBJ2-2; D not resolved. Looked up from germline, CDR1 is SGHAT and CDR2 is FQNNGV. Trimming removed 5 bases at V and 7 bases at J, with 8 bases between. This CDR3 spans 12 amino acids. CDR3 coding DNA: TGTGCCAGCAGCCTCCGTATCGGGGAGCTGTTTTTT. Encoded protein: CASSLRIGELFF.

CDR3 sequence (DNA): TGTGCCAGCAGCGTTCCAGGGGCTGAGGATCAGCCCCAGCATTTT. Translation: CASSVPGAEDQPQHF. The chain is built from TRBV9 and TRBJ1-5; TRBD1 might be the D (6 bases). Germline CDR1 is SGDLS and CDR2 is YYNGEE. There are 15 residues in the CDR3. The V and J ends lost 2 bases and 5 bases respectively, with 14 bases between them. Drawing the rest from reference TRBV9 and TRBJ1-5, the complete variable domain is DSGVTQTPKHLITATGQRVTLRCSPRSGDLSVYWYQQSLDQGLQFLIQYYNGEERAKGNILERFSAQQFPDLHSELNLSSLELGDSALYFCASSVPGAEDQPQHFGDGTRLSIL.

The chain has TRBV18 and TRBJ2-3; possible D gene TRBD2, 6 bases. Germline loops: CDR1 KGHSH, CDR2 LQKENI. The CDR3 totals 16 residues. V dropped 6 bases and J dropped 3 bases, with 19 bases sitting between them. The CDR3 DNA reads as TGTGCCAGCTCCCCCTCGCGGGGAAGAGGGACAGATACGCAGTATTTT. It translates to CASSPSRGRGTDTQYF.

V gene TRBV6-5 combines with J gene TRBJ2-3; TRBD2 is a possible D gene (5 bases). This CDR3 comprises 14 residues. The V end was cut by 5 bases, the J end by 6 bases, with 15 bases between. In germline, CDR1 is MNHEY, CDR2 SVGAGI. CDR3 bases: TGTGCCAGCAGTCGCCGGGAAGCTTCTGATACGCAGTATTTT. As protein: CASSRREASDTQYF.

This clone appeared once. This chain links TRBV14 with TRBJ1-1; D uncertain. V was trimmed by 4 bases and J by 8 bases, leaving 14 bases between them. There are 13 residues in the CDR3. Germline V lookup: CDR1 SGHDN, CDR2 FVKESK. For the CDR3, the DNA is TGTGCCAGCAGCCCCACACGGGCGGGAGAAGCTTTCTTT. Translating it yields CASSPTRAGEAFF.

Comments on this clone: At one boundary the junction diverges from the germline segment, which might be a read error. The chain uses TRBV7-9 and TRBJ1-2; unclear D gene. Germline V lookup: CDR1 SEHNR, CDR2 FQNEAQ (reference sequence). The CDR3 spans 14 residues. For the CDR3, the DNA is TGTGCCAGCAGTTTAGGTTCGTTTGCGGCTGGCTACACCTTC. Translated: CASSLGSFAAGYTF. Full variable domain (outside the CDR3, taken from reference TRBV7-9 and TRBJ1-2): DTGVSQNPRHKITKRGQNVTFRCDPISEHNRLYWYRQTLGQGPEFLTYFQNEAQLEKSRLLSDRFSAERPKGSFSTLEIQRTEQGDSAMYLCASSLGSFAAGYTFGSGTRLTVV.

J is TRBJ2-7 and V is TRBV9, with a tentative D call TRBD2 (5 bases). The germline V and J ends were trimmed by 4 bases and 1 base, with 12 bases remaining between them. Germline-derived CDR1 and CDR2 are SGDLS and YYNGEE. There are 14 residues in the CDR3. The CDR3 DNA is TGTGCCAGCAGCCCCCGGGGAGATTCCTACGAGCAGTACTTC. As protein: CASSPRGDSYEQYF.

CDR3 coding DNA: TGCAGTGCAGGGGTGTACACTGAAGCTTTCTTT. As protein: CSAGVYTEAFF. The gene calls are TRBV20-1 and TRBJ1-1; a possible D gene is TRBD1 (5 bases). The V end lost 6 bases, the J end lost 3 bases, and 8 bases lay between the germline ends. Germline loops: CDR1 DFQATT, CDR2 SNEGSKA (reference sequence). The CDR3 length is 11 residues.

The chain uses TRBV27 and TRBJ1-3; the match to TRBD1 covers 7 bases. From germline, CDR1 is MNHEY and CDR2 SMNVEV (reference sequence). This CDR3 has 15 amino acids. The CDR3 DNA sequence: TGTGTCAGACTAGACAGGGTAGGTCCGGGAAACACCATATATTTT. Amino acid sequence: CVRLDRVGPGNTIYF.

The chain joins TRBV5-1 to TRBJ2-5, with a possible D match to TRBD1 (5 bases). Trimming pared 4 bases from V and 5 bases from J, leaving 12 bases between. There are 13 residues in the CDR3. CDR1 SGHRS and CDR2 YFSETQ come from the germline V gene. In nucleotides, the CDR3 is TGCGCCAGCAGCCAGGGAAGGTGGGAGACCCAGTACTTC. Residues: CASSQGRWETQYF.

The chain combines TRBV5-1 with TRBJ2-5; TRBD1 is a possible D gene (5 bases). The V and J ends lost 4 bases and 2 bases respectively, with 9 bases between them. This CDR3 is built from 13 residues. The germline V gene has CDR1 SGHRS and CDR2 YFSETQ. In DNA form, the CDR3 reads TGCGCCAGCAGCAGGGGTTCACAAGAGACCCAGTACTTC. Its translation is CASSRGSQETQYF.

The V and J genes are TRBV28 and TRBJ2-2; 7 bases map to TRBD2. The CDR3 is 15 amino acids. V gave up 4 bases and J gave up 3 bases; unmatched junction bases: 5. Germline CDR1 MDHEN, CDR2 SYDVKM. Here the CDR3 DNA reads TGTGCCAGCAGTTCGGGGGGTAGCGACACCGGGGAGCTGTTTTTT. Amino acids: CASSSGGSDTGELFF.

The chain couples TRBV6-1 to TRBJ1-4; the match to TRBD1 covers 7 bases. Germline V gene data show CDR1 as MNHNS and CDR2 as SASEGT. V lost 8 bases and J lost 7; bases outside the gene matches: 10. The CDR3 has 14 residues. CDR3 in DNA: TGTGCCAGCCGATCACGGGACAGCCTTGAAAAACTGTTTTTT. It encodes CASRSRDSLEKLFF.

The CDR3 spells CATGQGFQETQYF. The CDR3, as DNA: TGTGCCACCGGACAGGGATTCCAAGAGACCCAGTACTTC. The V call is TRBV28, the J call TRBJ2-5, with 8 bases identical to TRBD1. Germline-derived CDR1 and CDR2 are MDHEN and SYDVKM. V shed 10 bases and J 1 base; nucleotides not matched to a gene: 5. The CDR3 is made up of 13 amino acids. Full variable domain (missing parts from reference TRBV28 and TRBJ2-5): DVKVTQSSRYLVKRTGEKVFLECVQDMDHENMFWYRQDPGLGLRLIYFSYDVKMKEKGDIPEGYSVSREKKERFSLILESASTNQTSMYLCATGQGFQETQYFGPGTRLLVL.

DNA for the CDR3: TGTGCCAGCAGCTTGTCAGGGGACTCCTACAATGAGCAGTTCTTC. It yields the protein CASSLSGDSYNEQFF. V usage is TRBV5-4 and J usage is TRBJ2-1; a weak D match, TRBD1 (6 bases). This CDR3 comprises 15 residues. The V end lost 1 base, the J end lost 0 bases, and 8 bases lay between the germline ends. Germline V gives CDR1 SGHNT, CDR2 YYREEE (reference sequence).

CDR3 DNA: TGTGCCAGCAGTCAAACGACAGGGGGCGCGCGGAATGAGCAGTTCTTC. This encodes CASSQTTGGARNEQFF. The rearrangement joins TRBV6-6 to TRBJ2-1, with 10 bases identical to TRBD1. This CDR3 spans 16 amino acids. Trimming at V came to 5 bases and at J to 7 bases, leaving 11 bases not matched to a gene. Germline assignment: CDR1 MNHNY and CDR2 SVGAGI (reference sequence).